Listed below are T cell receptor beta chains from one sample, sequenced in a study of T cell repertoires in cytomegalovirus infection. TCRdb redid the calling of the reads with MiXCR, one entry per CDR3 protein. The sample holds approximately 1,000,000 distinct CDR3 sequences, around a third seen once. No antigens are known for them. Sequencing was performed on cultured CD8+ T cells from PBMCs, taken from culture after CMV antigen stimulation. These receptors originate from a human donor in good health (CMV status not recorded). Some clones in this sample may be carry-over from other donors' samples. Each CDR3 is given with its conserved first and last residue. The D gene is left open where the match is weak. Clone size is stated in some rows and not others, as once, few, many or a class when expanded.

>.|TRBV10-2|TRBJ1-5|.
TGCGCCAGCACCGTAGGGGGGGAGGATCAGCCCCAGCATTTT
CASTVGGEDQPQHF
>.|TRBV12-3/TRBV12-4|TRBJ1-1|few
TGTGCCAGCAGTTTCACAACCGAGGCCATGAACACTGAAGCTTTCTTT
CASSFTTEAMNTEAFF
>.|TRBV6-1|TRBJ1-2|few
TGTGCCAGCAGACTAGGCCCTAACTATGGCTACACCTTC
CASRLGPNYGYTF
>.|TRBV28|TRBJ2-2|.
TGTGCCAGCAGTATCGCGAGCGGGGAGCTGTTTTTT
CASSIASGELFF
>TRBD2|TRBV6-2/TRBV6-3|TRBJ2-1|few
TGTGCCAGCAGCAAACTAGCGGGGAGATACAATGAGCAGTTCTTC
CASSKLAGRYNEQFF
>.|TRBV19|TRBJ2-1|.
TGTGCCAGTAGTACCCTTCGAGTGGGTCTGATGGGGTACTACAATGAGCAGTTCTTC
CASSTLRVGLMGYYNEQFF
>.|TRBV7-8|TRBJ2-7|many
TGTGCCAGCAGCTTAAGACTGACAGGTAGTTCCTACGAGCAGTACTTC
CASSLRLTGSSYEQYF
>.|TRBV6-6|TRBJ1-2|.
TGTGCCACCCAGGGAGAGAATGGCTACACCTTC
CATQGENGYTF
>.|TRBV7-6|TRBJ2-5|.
TGTGCCAGCAGCAGGCGGGACAACCAAGAGACCCAGTACTTC
CASSRRDNQETQYF
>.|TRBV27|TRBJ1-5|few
TGTGCCAGCAGTTCCCTCGGGGTCGGCAATCAGCCCCAGCATTTT
CASSSLGVGNQPQHF
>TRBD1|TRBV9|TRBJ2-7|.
TGTGCCAGCAGCCCTAGGGACAGGATAGGCGAGCAGTACTTC
CASSPRDRIGEQYF
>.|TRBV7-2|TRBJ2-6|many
TGTGCCAGCAGCTTCGGAACAAGGATCTATTCTGGGGCCAACGTCCTGACTTTC
CASSFGTRIYSGANVLTF
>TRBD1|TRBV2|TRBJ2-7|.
TGTGCCAGCAGTGGTTACCGGGACAGCTCCTACGAGCAGTACTTC
CASSGYRDSSYEQYF
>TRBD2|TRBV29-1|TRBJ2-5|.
TGCAGCGTTGACCCCGGACTAGCGGGGATTCAAGAGACCCAGTACTTC
CSVDPGLAGIQETQYF
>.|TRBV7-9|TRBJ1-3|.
TGTGCCAGCAGCTTACGACGGCCAGACTCTGGAAACACCATATATTTT
CASSLRRPDSGNTIYF
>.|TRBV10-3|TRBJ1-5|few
TGTGCCATCAGAGAGAGGGAAAATCAGCCCCAGCATTTT
CAIRERENQPQHF
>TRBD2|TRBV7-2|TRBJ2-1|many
TGTGCCAGCAGCTTAGGTGGGGGGGACTACAATGAGCAGTTCTTC
CASSLGGGDYNEQFF
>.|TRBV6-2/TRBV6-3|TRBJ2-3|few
TGTGCCAGCAGTTTCGACAGGGAGGCCATGGTGGATACGCAGTATTTT
CASSFDREAMVDTQYF
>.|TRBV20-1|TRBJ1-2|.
TGCAGTGCCATGGAGACTTACTATGGCTACACCTTC
CSAMETYYGYTF
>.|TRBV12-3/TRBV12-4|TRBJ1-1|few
TGTGCCAGCAGTTTCTCGGGGGGAAGTACTGAAGCTTTCTTT
CASSFSGGSTEAFF
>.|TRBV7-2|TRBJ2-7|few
TGTGCCAGCAGCACCCTAGTGGGGAGGACGCCCCACCTGGGGGGTGTACCCTACGAGCAGTACTTC
CASSTLVGRTPHLGGVPYEQYF
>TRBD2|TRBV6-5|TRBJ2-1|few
TGTGCCAGCAGTCCGTACGGGGGGGGCTCCTACAATGAGCAGTTCTTC
CASSPYGGGSYNEQFF
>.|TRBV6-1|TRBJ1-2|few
TGTGCCAGCAGTGAAGCGGGCAGGGTTGACGGCTACACCTTC
CASSEAGRVDGYTF
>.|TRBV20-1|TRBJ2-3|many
TGCAGTGCTAGGCACTACACCAAGTCCAATACGCAGTATTTT
CSARHYTKSNTQYF
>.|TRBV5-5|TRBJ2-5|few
TGTGCCAGCAGCTTAAATGGACCCCAGAGGGAGACCCAGTACTTC
CASSLNGPQRETQYF
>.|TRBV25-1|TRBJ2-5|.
TGTGCCAGCAGTGAAGGGTGGGACGAGGAGGTGGAGACCCAGTACTTC
CASSEGWDEEVETQYF
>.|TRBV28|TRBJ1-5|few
TGTGCCAGCAGTTTGGGGGAAGCCCAGCATTTT
CASSLGEAQHF
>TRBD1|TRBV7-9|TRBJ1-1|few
TGTGCCAGCAGCGGACAGGGGGCTGACACTGAAGCTTTCTTT
CASSGQGADTEAFF
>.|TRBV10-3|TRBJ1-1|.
TGTGCCATCACCGACAGCGGGATGAACACTGAAGCTTTCTTT
CAITDSGMNTEAFF
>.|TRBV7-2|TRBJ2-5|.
TGTGTCAGCAGCTTGGGTCCGTACCAAGAGACCCAGTACTTC
CVSSLGPYQETQYF
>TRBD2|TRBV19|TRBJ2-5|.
TGTGCCAGTAGTATAGAGGGACTAGCGGGGAAAGAGACCCAGTACTTC
CASSIEGLAGKETQYF
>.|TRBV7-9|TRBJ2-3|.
TGTGCCAGCAGCCAAGACACTGCCACAGATACGCAGTATTTT
CASSQDTATDTQYF
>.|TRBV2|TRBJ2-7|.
TGTGCCAGCAGGACTACCAGGGAGTCCCCCTACGAGCAGTACTTC
CASRTTRESPYEQYF
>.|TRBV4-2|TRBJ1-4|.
TGTGCCAGCAGCCAAGATATGCAGGCCCCCGAAAAACTGTTTTTT
CASSQDMQAPEKLFF
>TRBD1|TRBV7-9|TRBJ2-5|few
TGTGCCAGCAGCTTCTCAGACAGGGTGGAGACCCAGTACTTC
CASSFSDRVETQYF
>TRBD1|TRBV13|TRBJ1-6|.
TGTGCCAGCAGCCAGACAGGGGCCAATAATTCACCCCTCCACTTT
CASSQTGANNSPLHF
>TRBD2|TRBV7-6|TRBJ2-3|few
TGTGCCAGCAGCCCGGGACTAGCGGGGGGGACTAGCACAGATACGCAGTATTTT
CASSPGLAGGTSTDTQYF
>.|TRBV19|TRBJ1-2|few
TGTGCCAGTAGCCATCCCCAGGGCTCCCGTGGCTACACCTTC
CASSHPQGSRGYTF
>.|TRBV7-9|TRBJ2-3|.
TGTGCCAGCAGCCCTCCGAGGGGTGCCAGTGTCACAGATACGCAGTATTTT
CASSPPRGASVTDTQYF
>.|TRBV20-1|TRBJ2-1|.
TGCAGTGCTAGCGGACAGCGCGTTGAAAGCTCCTACAATGAGCAGTTCTTC
CSASGQRVESSYNEQFF
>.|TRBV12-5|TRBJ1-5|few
TGTGCTAGTGGTTTGGTACCCCGGTCCAGAGATTATCAGCCCCAGCATTTT
CASGLVPRSRDYQPQHF
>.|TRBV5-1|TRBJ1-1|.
TGCGCCAGCAGCCCTGACGGAGACCTTAACACTGAAGCTTTCTTT
CASSPDGDLNTEAFF
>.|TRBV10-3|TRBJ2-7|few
TGTGCCATCAGGAAGTTCGACATTCCCTACGAGCAGTACTTC
CAIRKFDIPYEQYF
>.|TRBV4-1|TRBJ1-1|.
TGCGCCAGCAGCCAAGGAAGGGTGGGGAACACTGAAGCTTTCTTT
CASSQGRVGNTEAFF
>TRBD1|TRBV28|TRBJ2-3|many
TGTGCCAGCAGTCCGGGACAGCTCACAGATACGCAGTATTTT
CASSPGQLTDTQYF
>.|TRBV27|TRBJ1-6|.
TGTGCCAGCAGTTTTGGAGTCTCAACATCCCAGGAGCCCCTCCACTTT
CASSFGVSTSQEPLHF
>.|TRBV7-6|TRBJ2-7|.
TGTGTCAGCAGCTTAGGCCCGAAAGAAAAAGGCTACGAGCAGTACTTC
CVSSLGPKEKGYEQYF
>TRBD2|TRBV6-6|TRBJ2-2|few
TGTGCCAGCAGCCCCCATTCGACTAGCGGGGGCCAGCCGAACACCGGGGAGCTGTTTTTT
CASSPHSTSGGQPNTGELFF
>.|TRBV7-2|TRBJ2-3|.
TGTGCCAGCAGCTCCCATTATCTTAGCACAGATACGCAGTATTTT
CASSSHYLSTDTQYF
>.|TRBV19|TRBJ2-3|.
TGTGCCAGCGGATCCGATACGCAGTATTTT
CASGSDTQYF
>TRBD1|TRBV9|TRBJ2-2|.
TGTGCCAGCAGCGTAAGGACAGGAGCCACGAACACCGGGGAGCTGTTTTTT
CASSVRTGATNTGELFF
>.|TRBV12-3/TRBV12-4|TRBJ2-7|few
TGTGCCAGCGGGGGGACGGTGTACGAGCAGTACTTC
CASGGTVYEQYF
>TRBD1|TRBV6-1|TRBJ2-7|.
TGTGCCAGCAGTAAGACAGGGTCAACCTACGAGCAGTACTTC
CASSKTGSTYEQYF
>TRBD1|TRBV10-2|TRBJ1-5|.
TGCGCCAGCCAGACAGGGTACAATCAGCCCCAGCATTTT
CASQTGYNQPQHF
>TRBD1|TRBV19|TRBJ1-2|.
TGTGCCAGTACGACTGGGACAGGGAACTATGGCTACACCTTC
CASTTGTGNYGYTF
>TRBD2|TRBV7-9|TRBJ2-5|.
TGTGCCAGCAGCCGGTACGGGGGGGCGCGGGAGACCCAGTACTTC
CASSRYGGARETQYF
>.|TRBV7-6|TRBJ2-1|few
TGTGCCAGCAGGGCAGGGGCCCCAAGCTCCTACAATGAGCAGTTCTTC
CASRAGAPSSYNEQFF
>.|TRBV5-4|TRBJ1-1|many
TGTGCCAGCAGGGCAGGATCTAACATGAACACTGAAGCTTTCTTT
CASRAGSNMNTEAFF
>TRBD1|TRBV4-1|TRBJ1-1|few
TGCGCCAGCAGCCAGGGACAGGGCCCTTCGAACACTGAAGCTTTCTTT
CASSQGQGPSNTEAFF